This passage covers 25 T cell receptor beta chains from one sample sequenced in a study of blood T cell repertoires in COVID-19. TCRdb's table, derived via immunoSEQ multiplex PCR, lists solely in-frame clones and lacks some. The table records about 200,000 clones, around 89% of them present only once. The sample was PBMCs or T cells enriched from blood (not recorded which). The receptors were sampled from a man between 25 and 39 years old who had recovered from COVID-19.

V is TRBV7-2 and J is TRBJ1-1, with TRBD1 matching 9 bases. The CDR3 covers 16 residues. V lost 5 bases, J lost 0 bases, and 7 bases stayed unmatched. The germline gives CDR1 SGHTA, CDR2 FQGNSA. This CDR3 is CASSGQGITMNTEAFF. CDR3 DNA: TGTGCCAGCAGCGGACAGGGGATTACCATGAACACTGAAGCTTTCTTT.

The V call is TRBV7-9, the J call TRBJ2-3; D gene ambiguous. Trimming removed 0 bases from V and 2 bases from J, with 9 bases in between. The germline V gene has CDR1 SEHNR and CDR2 FQNEAQ (reference sequence). This CDR3 has 15 amino acids. The CDR3 is CASSLALVATDTQYF. The CDR3 DNA reads TGTGCCAGCAGCTTAGCGCTCGTGGCCACAGATACGCAGTATTTT.

The chain has TRBV4-3 and TRBJ1-1; 10 bases align to TRBD1. The V gene's germline CDR1 is LGHNA and CDR2 YSLEER. The V and J ends lost 0 bases and 5 bases, in that order; junction bases with no gene match: 9. The CDR3 is 17 residues long. CDR3: CASSQDQGEGQGTEAFF. CDR3 sequence (DNA): TGCGCCAGCAGCCAAGATCAAGGGGAGGGACAGGGGACTGAAGCTTTCTTT.

This chain connects TRBV4-3 to TRBJ2-5, with a possible D match to TRBD2 (5 bases). The ends were cut back, 0 bases at V and 3 bases at J, with 8 bases in the middle. CDR1 and CDR2 from the germline V gene are LGHNA and YSLEER. The CDR3 consists of 14 residues. CDR3 sequence: CASSQDWRKETQYF. CDR3 nucleotide sequence: TGCGCCAGCAGCCAAGATTGGAGGAAAGAGACCCAGTACTTC.

A word on this clone: The identical CDR3 is also encoded by other nucleotide sequences in the sample. This sequence joins TRBV9 and TRBJ2-2; a possible D gene is TRBD2 (6 bases). Per the germline V gene, CDR1 is SGDLS and CDR2 is YYNGEE. Trimming pared 0 bases from V and 0 bases from J, leaving 9 bases between. This CDR3 is built from 16 residues. For the CDR3, the DNA is TGTGCCAGCAGCGTAGGCGGGAACGCGAACACCGGGGAGCTGTTTTTT. Encoded protein: CASSVGGNANTGELFF. Supplemented by reference TRBV9 and TRBJ2-2, the full variable domain reads DSGVTQTPKHLITATGQRVTLRCSPRSGDLSVYWYQQSLDQGLQFLIQYYNGEERAKGNILERFSAQQFPDLHSELNLSSLELGDSALYFCASSVGGNANTGELFFGEGSRLTVL.

This sequence joins TRBV7-9 and TRBJ1-1, with 7 bases fitting TRBD1. The ends lost 4 bases at V and 8 bases at J; junction bases unmatched: 7. The CDR3 is made up of 13 amino acids. From germline, CDR1 is SEHNR and CDR2 FQNEAQ (reference sequence). Written as DNA, the CDR3 is TGTGCCAGCAGCTCCGGGACAGAGGGCGAAGCTTTCTTT. Its translation is CASSSGTEGEAFF. The entire variable domain, with the rest obtained from reference TRBV7-9 and TRBJ1-1, is as follows: DTGVSQNPRHKITKRGQNVTFRCDPISEHNRLYWYRQTLGQGPEFLTYFQNEAQLEKSRLLSDRFSAERPKGSFSTLEIQRTEQGDSAMYLCASSSGTEGEAFFGQGTRLTVV.

The chain links TRBV24-1 to TRBJ2-1; TRBD2 agrees at 9 bases. CDR1 is KGHDR and CDR2 is SFDVKD in the germline V gene. The CDR3 extends over 17 amino acids. The junction had 5 bases not matched to a gene; V was cut back by 3 bases and J by 0 bases. The CDR3 loop reads CATSDGLAGDSYNEQFF. The DNA of the CDR3 is TGTGCCACCAGTGATGGTTTAGCGGGAGACTCCTACAATGAGCAGTTCTTC.

The rearrangement links TRBV11-2 to TRBJ1-3; D might be TRBD1 (5 bases). CDR1 and CDR2 from the germline V gene are SGHAT and FQNNGV. This CDR3 spans 15 amino acids. Trimming shortened V by 5 bases and J by 0 bases, and 11 bases separated the two germline ends. The CDR3 loop reads CASSPGYYSGNTIYF. DNA for the CDR3: TGTGCCAGCAGCCCAGGGTATTACTCTGGAAACACCATATATTTT.

The chain couples TRBV4-1 to TRBJ1-2, with 8 bases fitting TRBD1. The CDR3 is 14 residues long. Germline V gene data show CDR1 as MGHRA and CDR2 as YSYEKL. Unmatched junction bases numbered 4, after V lost 4 bases and J lost 3 bases. CDR3 sequence: CASSRPTGDYGYTF. CDR3 bases: TGCGCCAGCAGCCGCCCGACAGGGGACTATGGCTACACCTTC.

J is TRBJ2-7 and V is TRBV10-3; 7 bases map to TRBD1. The CDR3 length is 16 residues. With V trimmed by 4 bases and J by 1 base, 10 bases remained unmatched. The V gene's germline CDR1 is ENHRY and CDR2 SYGVKD. The DNA of the CDR3 is TGTGCCATCAGTGGCCGACAGGGAATGAAATCCTACGAGCAGTACTTC. As protein: CAISGRQGMKSYEQYF.

V is TRBV11-2 and J is TRBJ1-2; D may be TRBD1 (5 bases). The ends were cut back, 4 bases at V and 7 bases at J, with 16 bases in the middle. Germline loops: CDR1 SGHAT, CDR2 FQNNGV. The CDR3 runs 14 residues. The CDR3 region is CASSSGGIPVGYTF. The CDR3 DNA sequence: TGTGCCAGCAGCTCCGGGGGGATACCGGTTGGCTACACCTTC. Supplemented by reference TRBV11-2 and TRBJ1-2, the full variable domain reads EAGVAQSPRYKIIEKRQSVAFWCNPISGHATLYWYQQILGQGPKLLIQFQNNGVVDDSQLPKDRFSAERLKGVDSTLKIQPAKLEDSAVYLCASSSGGIPVGYTFGSGTRLTVV.

The chain carries TRBV4-1 and TRBJ2-1; unclear D gene. Trimming stripped 0 bases from V and 6 bases from J, with 18 bases between. Germline V gene data show CDR1 as MGHRA and CDR2 as YSYEKL. The CDR3 sequence is 17 residues long. This CDR3 reads CASSQEPSGALANEQFF. CDR3 DNA: TGCGCCAGCAGCCAAGAACCGTCCGGAGCCTTGGCCAATGAGCAGTTCTTC.

This clone was found once. This CDR3 reads CASRRAGGVRGYTF. In DNA, the CDR3 is TGTGCCAGCAGACGAGCAGGGGGCGTTCGCGGCTACACCTTC. The chain is built from TRBV5-4 and TRBJ1-2, with TRBD1 matching 8 bases. V lost 5 bases and J lost 8; bases outside the gene matches: 11. Germline values: CDR1 SGHNT, CDR2 YYREEE (reference sequence). The CDR3 loop spans 14 amino acids.

J is TRBJ1-3 and V is TRBV6-5, with a tentative D call TRBD1 (5 bases). Germline V gene lookup returns CDR1 MNHEY and CDR2 SVGAGI. This CDR3 is built from 14 residues. V lost 5 bases, J lost 0 bases, and 8 bases lay in between. CDR3 in amino acids: CASSTGHSGNTIYF. The DNA of the CDR3 is TGTGCCAGCAGTACAGGACACTCTGGAAACACCATATATTTT.

V and J are TRBV6-2 or TRBV6-3 and TRBJ2-7, with 7 nucleotides matching TRBD1. The CDR3 is 13 amino acids. The germline gives CDR1 MNHEY, CDR2 SVGEGT. The junction had 3 bases not matched to a gene; V was cut back by 2 bases and J by 5 bases. Written as DNA, the CDR3 is TGTGCCAGCAGTTACCAACAGGGGAACGAGCAGTACTTC. Its translation: CASSYQQGNEQYF.

V usage is TRBV29-1 and J usage is TRBJ1-1, with 8 bases that match TRBD1. The germline V gene has CDR1 SQVTM and CDR2 ANQGSEA. The CDR3 runs 13 residues. The ends lost 6 bases at V and 3 bases at J; junction bases unmatched: 6. DNA of the CDR3: TGCAGCGTCTCACAGGGGGGAGACACTGAAGCTTTCTTT. Translated: CSVSQGGDTEAFF.

The chain joins TRBV28 to TRBJ1-1; D may be TRBD1 (6 bases). The CDR3 spans 15 residues. The germline V gene encodes CDR1 MDHEN and CDR2 SYDVKM. Trimming took off 6 bases at V and 1 base at J, with 15 bases between the two ends. The CDR3 DNA is TGTGCCAGCAGACTACAGGGCGAGGAGAACACTGAAGCTTTCTTT. It codes for CASRLQGEENTEAFF.

The rearrangement joins TRBV20-1 to TRBJ1-1, with a tentative D call TRBD1 (6 bases). There are 14 residues in the CDR3. Germline CDR1 and CDR2: DFQATT and SNEGSKA (reference sequence). The ends were cut back, 3 bases at V and 0 bases at J, with 11 bases in the middle. Here the CDR3 reads CSASRGNMNTEAFF. CDR3 coding DNA: TGCAGTGCTAGTAGGGGGAACATGAACACTGAAGCTTTCTTT.

The gene calls are TRBV7-9 and TRBJ1-3; D perhaps matches TRBD1 (6 bases). Germline CDR1 reads SEHNR; CDR2 reads FQNEAQ (reference sequence). CDR3 length: 16 amino acids. The V gene lost 1 base and the J gene lost 0 bases, with 10 bases spanning the gap. CDR3 region: CASSLDSTGSGNTIYF. Written as DNA, the CDR3 is TGTGCCAGCAGCTTAGACTCGACAGGCTCTGGAAACACCATATATTTT.

The chain couples TRBV7-2 to TRBJ2-7; D is perhaps TRBD1 (5 bases). The germline V and J ends were trimmed by 1 base and 5 bases, with 15 bases remaining between them. CDR1 and CDR2 from the germline V gene are SGHTA and FQGNSA. CDR3 length: 15 amino acids. The CDR3 region has the DNA TGTGCCAGCAGCTTAGGTGCAGGGTTAAAGAACGAGCAGTACTTC. This translates into CASSLGAGLKNEQYF.

The DNA for the CDR3 is TGTGCCACCAGCACGGGACAGCGGGACATTCAGTACTTC. This sequence encodes CATSTGQRDIQYF. The gene calls are TRBV15 and TRBJ2-4, with D possibly TRBD1 on 7 matching bases. Germline V gene sequence: CDR1 LNHNV, CDR2 YYDKDF (reference sequence). The length of the CDR3 is 13 residues. Trimming pared 4 bases from V and 8 bases from J, leaving 12 bases between.

This clone was seen more than once but under ten times. The V gene is TRBV6-5, the J gene TRBJ1-1, with 7 bases that match TRBD1. J gave up 5 bases and V 5 bases, and 8 bases lay outside the gene matches. The V gene's germline CDR1 is MNHEY and CDR2 SVGAGI. This CDR3 spans 14 amino acids. The CDR3 is CASSRQGLTTEAFF. CDR3 bases: TGTGCCAGCAGTAGACAGGGTTTGACGACTGAAGCTTTCTTT.

The genes are TRBV5-4 and TRBJ2-1, with unresolved D. Germline lookup yields CDR1 SGHNT and CDR2 YYREEE (reference sequence). V was shortened by 4 bases and J by 6 bases, with 11 bases between the two germline ends. This CDR3 is built from 13 residues. The CDR3: CASSPPDGNEQFF. CDR3 coding DNA: TGTGCCAGCAGCCCCCCAGATGGCAATGAGCAGTTCTTC.

The chain employs TRBV3-1 (or the pseudogene TRBV3-2) and TRBJ2-3, with 7 bases identical to TRBD1. The CDR3 runs to 14 residues. V was pared by 4 bases and J by 6 bases, with 7 bases of the junction left unmatched. Germline V gene data show CDR1 as LGHDT and CDR2 as YNNKEL (reference sequence). CDR3 amino acids: CASSRGGLRDTQYF. CDR3 nucleotides: TGTGCCAGCAGCCGAGGGGGCCTTCGGGATACGCAGTATTTT.

The chain uses TRBV30 and TRBJ2-2; 8 bases map to TRBD2. The CDR3 contains 15 residues. Germline assignment: CDR1 GTSNPN and CDR2 SVGIG (reference sequence). V shed 0 bases, J shed 8 bases, and the junction held 8 bases outside the gene matches. The CDR3 DNA reads as TGTGCCTGGAGTGTTGGTCTAGCGGGTTGGGGGGAGCTGTTTTTT. It codes for CAWSVGLAGWGELFF. Variable domain in full (rest from reference TRBV30 and TRBJ2-2): SQTIHQWPATLVQPVGSPLSLECTVEGTSNPNLYWYRQAAGRGLQLLFYSVGIGQISSEVPQNLSASRPQDRQFILSSKKLLLSDSGFYLCAWSVGLAGWGELFFGEGSRLTVL.